This T cell receptor (beta chain) was found in a study of a mutant IDH1 vaccine in newly diagnosed glioma. Across the study: The sex distribution of treated patients was around 60% male and approximately 40% female, with a mean age of roughly 40 years. Most had both radiotherapy and temozolomide beforehand; others had only one. General observations from the study: Of the patients, roughly 93% had vaccine-induced immune responses. It seemed that pseudoprogression was not linked to changes in the top peripheral T cell clonotypes.

Between the trimmed V and J ends, which lost 0 bases and 7 bases, there was a span of 12 bases. CDR1 is MNHNS and CDR2 is SASEGT in the germline V gene. The CDR3 is 14 amino acids. This clone was observed a single time. Its specificity is unknown. Specified time point: baseline, week 1 (first vaccination visit). Treatment specified: pre-vaccination baseline after standard-of-care therapy. Clones were sequenced by immunoSEQ multiplex PCR, and TCRdb holds only the in-frame ones, with some missing. The table records about 92,000 clones, just under 80% of them present only once. Sequenced here: PBMCs, sampled from a glioma patient treated with radiotherapy, temozolomide or both. The chain carries TRBV6-1 and TRBJ1-1; D remains ambiguous. The sequence was obtained from a man aged 40-49 years with glioma. For the CDR3, the DNA is TGTGCCAGCAGTGAAGCTTACCGGCGGGGTGAAGCTTTCTTT. Translating gives CASSEAYRRGEAFF.